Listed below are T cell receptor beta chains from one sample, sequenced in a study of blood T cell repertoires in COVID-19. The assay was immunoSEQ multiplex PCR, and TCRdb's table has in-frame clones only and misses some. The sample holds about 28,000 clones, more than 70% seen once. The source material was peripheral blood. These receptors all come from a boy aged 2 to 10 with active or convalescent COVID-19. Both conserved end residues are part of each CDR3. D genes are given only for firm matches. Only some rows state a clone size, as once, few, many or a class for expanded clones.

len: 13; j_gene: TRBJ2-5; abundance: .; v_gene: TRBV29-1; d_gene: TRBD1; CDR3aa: CSVSRDRGKTQYF; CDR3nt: TGCAGCGTTTCCCGGGACAGGGGGAAGACCCAGTACTTC
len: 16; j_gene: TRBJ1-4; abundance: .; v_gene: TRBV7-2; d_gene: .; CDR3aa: CASSLGYRATNEKLFF; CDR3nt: TGTGCCAGCAGCTTGGGCTACAGGGCAACTAATGAAAAACTGTTTTTT
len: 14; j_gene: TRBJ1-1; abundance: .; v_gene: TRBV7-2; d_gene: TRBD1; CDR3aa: CASSPGTENTEAFF; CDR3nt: TGTGCCAGCAGCCCAGGGACAGAGAACACTGAAGCTTTCTTT
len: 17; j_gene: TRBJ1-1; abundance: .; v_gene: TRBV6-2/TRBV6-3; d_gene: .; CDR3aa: CASSYQGLGTLNTEAFF; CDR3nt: TGTGCCAGCAGTTACCAGGGTTTGGGGACACTTAACACTGAAGCTTTCTTT
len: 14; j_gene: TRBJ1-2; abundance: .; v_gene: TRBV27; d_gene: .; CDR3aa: CASSLNLGHHGYTF; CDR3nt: TGTGCCAGCAGTCTAAATCTGGGACACCATGGCTACACCTTC
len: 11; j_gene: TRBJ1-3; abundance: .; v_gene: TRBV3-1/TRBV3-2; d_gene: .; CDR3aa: CASGTSNPIYF; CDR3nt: TGTGCCAGCGGCACGTCAAACCCCATATATTTT
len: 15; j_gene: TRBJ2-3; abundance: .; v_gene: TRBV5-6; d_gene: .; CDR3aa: CASSSAGLGTDTQYF; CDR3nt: TGTGCCAGCAGCTCAGCGGGTCTGGGAACAGATACGCAGTATTTT
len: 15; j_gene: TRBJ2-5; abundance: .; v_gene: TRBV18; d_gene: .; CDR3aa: CASSFGGGAGETQYF; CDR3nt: TGTGCCAGCTCATTCGGAGGGGGCGCGGGGGAGACCCAGTACTTC
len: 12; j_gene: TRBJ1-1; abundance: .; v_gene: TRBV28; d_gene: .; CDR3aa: CASTLQGLEAFF; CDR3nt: TGTGCCAGCACTCTGCAGGGGTTGGAAGCTTTCTTT
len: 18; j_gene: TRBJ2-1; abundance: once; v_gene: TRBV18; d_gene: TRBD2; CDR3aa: CASSPQWGRLAGVDEQFF; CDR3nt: TGTGCCAGCTCACCCCAATGGGGTAGACTAGCGGGAGTCGATGAGCAGTTCTTC
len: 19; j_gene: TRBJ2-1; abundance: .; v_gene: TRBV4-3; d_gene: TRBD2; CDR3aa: CASSQLKASGWSSYNEQFF; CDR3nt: TGCGCCAGCAGCCAACTGAAGGCTAGCGGGTGGAGCTCCTACAATGAGCAGTTCTTC
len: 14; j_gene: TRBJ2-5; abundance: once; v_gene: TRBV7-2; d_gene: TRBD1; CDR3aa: CASSGTGDEETQYF; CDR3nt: TGTGCCAGCTCCGGGACAGGGGATGAAGAGACCCAGTACTTC
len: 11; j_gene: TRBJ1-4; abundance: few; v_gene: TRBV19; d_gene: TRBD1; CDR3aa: CASLQGGRLFF; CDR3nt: TGTGCCAGTCTACAGGGGGGACGACTGTTTTTT
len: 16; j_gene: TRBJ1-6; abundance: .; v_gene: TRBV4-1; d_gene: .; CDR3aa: CASSQGGTGWNSPLHF; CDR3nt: TGCGCCAGCAGCCAAGGGGGAACAGGGTGGAATTCACCCCTCCACTTT
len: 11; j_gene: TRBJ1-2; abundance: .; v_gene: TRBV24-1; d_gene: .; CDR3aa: CATWGGYGYTF; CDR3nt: TGTGCCACCTGGGGAGGCTATGGCTACACCTTC
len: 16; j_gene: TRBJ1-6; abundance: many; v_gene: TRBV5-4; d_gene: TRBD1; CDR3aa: CASSQKTGGINSPLHF; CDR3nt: TGTGCCAGCAGCCAAAAGACAGGGGGAATAAATTCACCCCTCCACTTT
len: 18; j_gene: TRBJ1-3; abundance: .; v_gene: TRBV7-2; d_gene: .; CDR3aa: CASSSPFQTAHSGNTIYF; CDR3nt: TGTGCCAGCAGCTCGCCGTTCCAGACAGCACACTCTGGAAACACCATATATTTT
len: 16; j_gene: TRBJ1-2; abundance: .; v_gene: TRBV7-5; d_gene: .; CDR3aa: CARSRSYRGLGYGYTF; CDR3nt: TGTGCCAGAAGCAGATCATACAGGGGGCTCGGCTATGGCTACACCTTC
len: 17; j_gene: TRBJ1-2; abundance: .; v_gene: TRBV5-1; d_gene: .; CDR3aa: CASSFTGWNRTYIGCTF; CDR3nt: TGCGCCAGCAGCTTCACCGGCTGGAACAGGACCTATATCGGGTGCACCTTC
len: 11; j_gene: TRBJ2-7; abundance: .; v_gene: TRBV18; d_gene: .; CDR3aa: CASSPGHEQYF; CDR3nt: TGTGCCAGCTCACCAGGCCACGAGCAGTACTTC
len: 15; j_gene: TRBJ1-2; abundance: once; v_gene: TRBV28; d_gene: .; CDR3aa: CASSQTGGSPYGYTF; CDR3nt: TGTGCCAGCAGCCAGACCGGCGGATCCCCCTATGGCTACACCTTC
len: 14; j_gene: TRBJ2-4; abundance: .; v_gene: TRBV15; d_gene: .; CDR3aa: CATSRAGRLDIQYF; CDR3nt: TGTGCCACCAGCAGAGCGGGGAGGTTGGACATTCAGTACTTC
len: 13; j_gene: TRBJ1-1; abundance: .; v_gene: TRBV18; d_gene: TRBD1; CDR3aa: CASSTGQNTEAFF; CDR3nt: TGTGCCAGCTCGACAGGGCAGAACACTGAAGCTTTCTTT
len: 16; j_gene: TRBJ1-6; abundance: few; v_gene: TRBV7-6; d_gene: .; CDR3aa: CASSIGPGAYNSPLHF; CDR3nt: TGTGCCAGCAGCATCGGCCCGGGGGCCTATAATTCACCCCTCCACTTT
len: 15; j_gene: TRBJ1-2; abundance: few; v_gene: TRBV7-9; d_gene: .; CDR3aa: CASSLASSRVYGYTF; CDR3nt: TGTGCCAGCAGCTTAGCGTCCTCGCGGGTCTATGGCTACACCTTC
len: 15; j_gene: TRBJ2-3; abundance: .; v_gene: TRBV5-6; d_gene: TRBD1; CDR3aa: CASSLRTGWTDTQYF; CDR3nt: TGTGCCAGCAGCTTGAGGACAGGGTGGACAGATACGCAGTATTTT
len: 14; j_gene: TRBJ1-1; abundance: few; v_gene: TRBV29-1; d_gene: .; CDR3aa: CSVEGSILNTEAFF; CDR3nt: TGCAGCGTTGAAGGCAGTATCTTGAACACTGAAGCTTTCTTT
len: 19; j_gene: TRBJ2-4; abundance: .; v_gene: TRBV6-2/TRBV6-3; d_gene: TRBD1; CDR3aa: CASSQDPGQGALAKNIQYF; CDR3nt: TGTGCCAGCAGCCAAGACCCGGGACAGGGGGCTCTAGCCAAAAACATTCAGTACTTC
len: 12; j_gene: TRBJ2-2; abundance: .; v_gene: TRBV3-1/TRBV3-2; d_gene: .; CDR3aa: CASSKTGMGLFF; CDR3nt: TGTGCCAGCAGTAAAACAGGGATGGGGCTGTTTTTT
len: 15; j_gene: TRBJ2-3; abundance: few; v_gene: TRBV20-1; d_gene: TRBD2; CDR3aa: CSASSLAGITDTQYF; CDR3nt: TGCAGTGCTAGTTCCCTAGCGGGGATCACAGATACGCAGTATTTT
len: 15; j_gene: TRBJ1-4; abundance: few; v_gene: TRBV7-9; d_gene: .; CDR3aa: CASSLEAGKSEKLFF; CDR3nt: TGTGCCAGCAGCTTAGAGGCCGGGAAAAGTGAAAAACTGTTTTTT
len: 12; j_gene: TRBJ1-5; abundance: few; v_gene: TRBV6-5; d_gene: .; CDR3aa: CASSRRGQPQHF; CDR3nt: TGTGCCAGCAGTAGAAGGGGACAGCCCCAGCATTTT
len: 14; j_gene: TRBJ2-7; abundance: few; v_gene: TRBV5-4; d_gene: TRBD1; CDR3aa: CASSSRDSYYEQYF; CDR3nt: TGTGCCAGCAGCTCCCGGGACAGTTACTACGAGCAGTACTTC
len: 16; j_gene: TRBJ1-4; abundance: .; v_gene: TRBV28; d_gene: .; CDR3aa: CASSSPGDSTNEKLFF; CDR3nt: TGTGCCAGCAGTTCACCGGGAGACTCAACTAATGAAAAACTGTTTTTT
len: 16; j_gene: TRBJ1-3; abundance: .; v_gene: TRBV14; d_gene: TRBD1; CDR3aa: CASSQRQGDPGGTIYF; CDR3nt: TGTGCCAGCAGCCAAAGACAGGGTGACCCTGGCGGGACCATATATTTT
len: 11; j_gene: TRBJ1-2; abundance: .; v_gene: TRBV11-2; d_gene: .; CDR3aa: CASSFFGDYTF; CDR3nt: TGTGCCAGCAGCTTTTTCGGGGACTACACCTTC
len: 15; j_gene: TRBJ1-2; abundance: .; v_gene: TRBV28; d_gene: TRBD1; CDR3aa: CASRAPGQVPYGYTF; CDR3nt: TGTGCCAGCAGGGCCCCGGGACAGGTGCCCTATGGCTACACCTTC
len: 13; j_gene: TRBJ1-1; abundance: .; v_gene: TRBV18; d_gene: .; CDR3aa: CASSPGQNTEAFF; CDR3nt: TGTGCCAGCTCACCAGGGCAGAACACTGAAGCTTTCTTT
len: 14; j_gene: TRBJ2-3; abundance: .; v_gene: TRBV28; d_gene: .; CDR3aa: CASSPLQGTDTQYF; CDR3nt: TGTGCCAGCAGTCCTCTTCAGGGTACAGATACGCAGTATTTT
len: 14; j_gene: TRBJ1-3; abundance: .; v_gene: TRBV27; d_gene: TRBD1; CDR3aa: CASREGASGNTIYF; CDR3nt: TGTGCCAGCAGGGAGGGGGCCTCTGGAAACACCATATATTTT
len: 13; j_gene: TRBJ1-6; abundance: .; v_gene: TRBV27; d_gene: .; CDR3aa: CASRPVAKGTLHF; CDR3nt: TGTGCCAGCAGGCCCGTGGCCAAGGGGACCCTCCACTTT
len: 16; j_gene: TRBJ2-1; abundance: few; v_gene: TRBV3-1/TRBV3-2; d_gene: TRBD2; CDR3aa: CASSQDTGLGGNEQFF; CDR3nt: TGTGCCAGCAGCCAGGATACGGGACTAGGGGGGAATGAGCAGTTCTTC
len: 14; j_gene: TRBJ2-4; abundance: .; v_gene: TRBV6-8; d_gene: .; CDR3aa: CASNTGILKNIQYF; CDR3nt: TGTGCCAGCAATACAGGGATCTTGAAGAACATTCAGTACTTC